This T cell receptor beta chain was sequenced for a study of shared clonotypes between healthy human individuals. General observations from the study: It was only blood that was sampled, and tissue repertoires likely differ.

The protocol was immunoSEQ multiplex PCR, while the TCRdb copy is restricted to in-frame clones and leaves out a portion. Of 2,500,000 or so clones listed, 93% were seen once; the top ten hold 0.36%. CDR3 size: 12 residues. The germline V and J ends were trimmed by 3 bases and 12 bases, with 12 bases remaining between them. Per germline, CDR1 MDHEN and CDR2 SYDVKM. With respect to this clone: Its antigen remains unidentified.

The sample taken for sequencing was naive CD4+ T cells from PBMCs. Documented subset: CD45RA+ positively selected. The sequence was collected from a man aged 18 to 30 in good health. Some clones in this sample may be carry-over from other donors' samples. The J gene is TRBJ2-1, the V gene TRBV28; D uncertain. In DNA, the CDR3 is TGTGCCAGCAGTTTCCGGCCCTATGGGCAGTTCTTC. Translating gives CASSFRPYGQFF.